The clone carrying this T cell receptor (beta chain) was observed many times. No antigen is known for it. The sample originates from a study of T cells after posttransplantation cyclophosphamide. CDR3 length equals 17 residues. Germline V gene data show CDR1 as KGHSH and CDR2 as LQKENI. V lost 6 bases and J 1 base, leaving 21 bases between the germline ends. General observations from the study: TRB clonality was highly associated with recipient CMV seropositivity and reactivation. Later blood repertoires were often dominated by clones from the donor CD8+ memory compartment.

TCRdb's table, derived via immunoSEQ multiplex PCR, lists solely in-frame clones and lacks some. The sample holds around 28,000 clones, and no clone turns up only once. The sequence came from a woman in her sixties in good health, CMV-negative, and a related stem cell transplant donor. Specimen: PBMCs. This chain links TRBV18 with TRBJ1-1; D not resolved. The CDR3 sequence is CASSLYKGSLRNTEAFF. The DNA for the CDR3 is TGTGCCAGCTCGCTCTATAAGGGCAGTTTAAGGAACACTGAAGCTTTCTTT.